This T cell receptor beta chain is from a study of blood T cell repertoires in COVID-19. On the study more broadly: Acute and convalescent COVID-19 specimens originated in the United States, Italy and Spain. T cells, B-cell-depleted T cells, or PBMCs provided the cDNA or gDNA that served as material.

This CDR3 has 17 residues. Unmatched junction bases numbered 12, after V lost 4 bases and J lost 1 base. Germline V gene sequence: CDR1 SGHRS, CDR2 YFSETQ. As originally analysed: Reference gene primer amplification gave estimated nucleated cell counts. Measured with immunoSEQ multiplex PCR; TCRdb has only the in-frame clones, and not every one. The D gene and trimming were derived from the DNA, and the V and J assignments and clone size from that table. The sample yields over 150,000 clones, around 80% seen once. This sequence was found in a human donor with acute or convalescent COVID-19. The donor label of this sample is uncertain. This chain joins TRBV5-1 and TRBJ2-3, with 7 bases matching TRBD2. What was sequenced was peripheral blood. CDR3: CASSLPGGTTRTDTQYF. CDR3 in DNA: TGCGCCAGCAGCCTCCCGGGGGGAACCACCCGCACAGATACGCAGTATTTT.